This T cell receptor (beta chain) derives from a study of regulatory T cells in long-lasting Graves disease. About the study: More than 5 years of antithyroid drugs with positive TSH receptor antibodies defined persistent Graves' disease.

Construction of the TCR beta libraries employed iRepertoire HTBI primers in conjunction with Arm-PCR of CDR3 regions. In TCRdb, the multiplex PCR reads were re-called with MiXCR into one record per CDR3 protein. The data contain around 400,000 distinct CDR3 sequences, less than 30% of them seen just once; the ten biggest clones take up less than 30%. Time point specified: persistent/refractory GD, antithyroid drugs over 5 years with positive TRAb. The TCR library was prepared using RNA isolated from PBMCs. With respect to this clonotype: Its antigen is unknown.

The junction had 8 bases not matched to a gene; V was cut back by 5 bases and J by 4 bases. Germline loops: CDR1 SGHVS, CDR2 FQNEAQ. This CDR3 has 15 residues. General observations from the study: Patients with persistent Graves' had lower TCR diversity than newly diagnosed patients.

This TCR was recovered from a woman in her thirties or forties with Graves disease. The material was peripheral blood mononuclear cells (PBMCs), obtained when the disease was refractory, from a patient treated with antithyroid drugs. The V call is TRBV7-8, the J call TRBJ2-7, with 10 bases aligning to TRBD2. The CDR3 DNA is TGTGCCAGCAGCACACGAACGGGACTAGCGTACGAGCAGTACTTC. This codes for CASSTRTGLAYEQYF.